This TCR beta chain was captured in a study of blood T cells in healthy people across ages. Points from the study as a whole: Naive T cell percentage strongly correlated with TCR beta diversity.

The sample providers were healthy Caucasian people from Russia, aged roughly 6 to 95. Total RNA was extracted at no less than 6 micrograms per sample. Trimming stripped 4 bases from V and 7 bases from J, with 11 bases between. CDR1 is KGHDR, CDR2 SFDVKD, per germline. CDR3 length: 13 amino acids. As to this clonotype: Its specificity is unknown.

With a J-beta primer mix and a sample-barcoded 5' primer, a second PCR ran about 6 to 11 cycles. TCRdb re-derived calls from the 5' RACE reads in MiXCR, one entry per CDR3 protein. The top ten hold about 22% of the sample, which has more than 650,000 distinct CDR3 sequences, 22% seen once. V usage is TRBV24-1 and J usage is TRBJ2-3, with D perhaps matching TRBD1 or TRBD2 (6 bases each). This clonotype was obtained from a man in his 70s in good health. The sample taken for sequencing was blood. The CDR3 here is CATSEGGPNTQYF. The CDR3 DNA reads as TGTGCCACCAGTGAAGGGGGGCCGAATACGCAGTATTTT.